The clone carrying this T cell receptor (beta chain) was observed many times. The antigen is unknown. The CDR3 is cut off 3 residues early in the read; its end comes from the germline J gene. The data were obtained in a study of T cell clonality in common variable immunodeficiency. Study conclusions and caveats: Shared TCRbeta clones were fewer between CVID subjects than controls. Repertoire-complication correlations in CVID were limited by patient heterogeneity.

Each donor provided about 5 to 8 ml of heparinized whole blood. Germline V gene sequence: CDR1 SGHRS, CDR2 YFSETQ. V lost 4 bases to trimming and J lost 6 bases; unmatched junction nucleotides: 7. The CDR3 sequence is 15 residues long. Method: immunoSEQ multiplex PCR; TCRdb's copy keeps in-frame clones and lacks some. Recorded here are approximately 34,000 clones, none singletons. The sequenced material came from peripheral blood mononuclear cells. This rearrangement joins TRBV5-1 to TRBJ1-6; 7 bases align to TRBD1. This clonotype was obtained from a person aged 18 to 75 in good health. The CDR3 here is CASSPRTGGNSPLHF. The DNA read from the CDR3 is TGCGCCAGCAGCCCCCGGACAGGCGGTAATTCACCC.